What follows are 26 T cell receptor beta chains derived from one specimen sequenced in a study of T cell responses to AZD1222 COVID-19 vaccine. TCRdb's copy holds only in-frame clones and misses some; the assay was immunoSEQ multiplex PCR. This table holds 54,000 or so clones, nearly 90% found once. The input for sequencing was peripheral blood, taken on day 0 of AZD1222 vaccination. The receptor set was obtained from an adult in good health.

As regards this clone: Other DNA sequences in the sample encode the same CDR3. DNA for the CDR3: TGTGCCAGCAGTTCCGGGACAGCCTATGGCTACACCTTC. Protein sequence: CASSSGTAYGYTF. The chain has TRBV12-3 or TRBV12-4 and TRBJ1-2; 7 positions agree with TRBD1. The CDR3 spans 13 residues. The ends lost 4 bases at V and 4 bases at J; junction bases unmatched: 3.

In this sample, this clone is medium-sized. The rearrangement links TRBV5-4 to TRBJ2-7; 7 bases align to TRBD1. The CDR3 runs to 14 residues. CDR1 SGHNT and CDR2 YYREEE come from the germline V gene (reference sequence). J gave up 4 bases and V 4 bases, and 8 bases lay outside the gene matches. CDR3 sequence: CASSRQGETYEQYF. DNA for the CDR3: TGTGCCAGCAGCCGACAGGGAGAGACATACGAGCAGTACTTC.

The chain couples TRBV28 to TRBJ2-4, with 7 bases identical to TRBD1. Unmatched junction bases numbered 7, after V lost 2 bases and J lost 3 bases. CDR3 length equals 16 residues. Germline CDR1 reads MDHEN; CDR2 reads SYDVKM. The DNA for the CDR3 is TGTGCCAGCAGTTTAGGGGCAGGGGGTGACAAAAACATTCAGTACTTC. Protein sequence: CASSLGAGGDKNIQYF.

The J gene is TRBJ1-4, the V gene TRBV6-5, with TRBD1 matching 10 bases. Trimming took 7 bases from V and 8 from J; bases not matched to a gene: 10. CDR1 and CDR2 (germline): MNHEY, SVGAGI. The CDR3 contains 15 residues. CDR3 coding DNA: TGTGCCAGCAAGGCCGGGACAGGGGTGGGCGAAAAACTGTTTTTT. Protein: CASKAGTGVGEKLFF.

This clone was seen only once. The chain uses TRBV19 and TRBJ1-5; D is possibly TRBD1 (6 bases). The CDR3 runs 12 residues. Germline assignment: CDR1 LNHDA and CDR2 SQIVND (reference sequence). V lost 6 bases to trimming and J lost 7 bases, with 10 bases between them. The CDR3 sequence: CASSRGNQPQHF. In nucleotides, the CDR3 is TGTGCCAGTAGCAGGGGTAACCAGCCCCAGCATTTT.

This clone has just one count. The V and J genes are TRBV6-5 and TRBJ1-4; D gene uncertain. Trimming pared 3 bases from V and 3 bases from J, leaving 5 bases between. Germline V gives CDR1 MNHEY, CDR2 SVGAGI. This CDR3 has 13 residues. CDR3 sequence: CASSYLSNEKLFF. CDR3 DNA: TGTGCCAGCAGTTATCTGTCTAATGAAAAACTGTTTTTT.

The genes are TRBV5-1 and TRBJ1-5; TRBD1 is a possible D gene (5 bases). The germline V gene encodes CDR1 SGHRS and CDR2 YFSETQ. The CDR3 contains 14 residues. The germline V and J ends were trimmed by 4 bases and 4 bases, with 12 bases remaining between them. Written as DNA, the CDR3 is TGCGCCAGCAGCCCGGGTGGGGGGAATCAGCCCCAGCATTTT. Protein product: CASSPGGGNQPQHF.

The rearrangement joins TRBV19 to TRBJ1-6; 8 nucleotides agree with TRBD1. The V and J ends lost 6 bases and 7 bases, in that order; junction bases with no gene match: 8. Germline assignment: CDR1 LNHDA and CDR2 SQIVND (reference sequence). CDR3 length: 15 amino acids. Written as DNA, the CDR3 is TGTGCCAGTAGGGTGTCGCAGGGGGCGAATTCACCCCTCCACTTT. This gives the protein CASRVSQGANSPLHF.

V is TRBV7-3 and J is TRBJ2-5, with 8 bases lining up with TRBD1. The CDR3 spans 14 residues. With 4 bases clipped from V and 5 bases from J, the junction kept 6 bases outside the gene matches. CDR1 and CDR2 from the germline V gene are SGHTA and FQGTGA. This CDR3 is CASSSGQGGETQYF. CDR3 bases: TGTGCCAGCAGCTCCGGACAGGGTGGGGAGACCCAGTACTTC.

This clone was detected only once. CDR3 DNA: TGCGCCAGCAGCTTGGAGGTAGCGGGGGGCACAGATACGCAGTATTTT. Its protein product is CASSLEVAGGTDTQYF. The chain employs TRBV5-1 and TRBJ2-3; 9 bases are a match to TRBD2. Looked up from germline, CDR1 is SGHRS and CDR2 is YFSETQ. After removal of 0 bases from V and 1 base from J, the junction contained 3 bases not matched to a gene. CDR3 length: 16 residues.

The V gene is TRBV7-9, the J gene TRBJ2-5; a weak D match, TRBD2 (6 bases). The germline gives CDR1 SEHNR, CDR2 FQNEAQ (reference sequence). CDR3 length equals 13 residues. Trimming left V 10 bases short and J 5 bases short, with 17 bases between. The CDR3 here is CATRRGPLETQYF. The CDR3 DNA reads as TGTGCCACCCGGAGGGGACCTTTGGAGACCCAGTACTTC. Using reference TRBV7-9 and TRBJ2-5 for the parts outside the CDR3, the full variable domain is DTGVSQNPRHKITKRGQNVTFRCDPISEHNRLYWYRQTLGQGPEFLTYFQNEAQLEKSRLLSDRFSAERPKGSFSTLEIQRTEQGDSAMYLCATRRGPLETQYFGPGTRLLVL.

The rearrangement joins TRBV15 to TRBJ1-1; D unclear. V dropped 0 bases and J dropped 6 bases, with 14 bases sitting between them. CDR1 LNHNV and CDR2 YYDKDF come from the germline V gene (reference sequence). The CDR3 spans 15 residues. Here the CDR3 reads CATSRDLGERSEAFF. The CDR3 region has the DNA TGTGCCACCAGCAGAGATCTCGGGGAAAGGTCTGAAGCTTTCTTT. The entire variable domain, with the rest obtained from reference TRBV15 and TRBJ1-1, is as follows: DAMVIQNPRYQVTQFGKPVTLSCSQTLNHNVMYWYQQKSSQAPKLLFHYYDKDFNNEADTPDNFQSRRPNTSFCFLDIRSPGLGDTAMYLCATSRDLGERSEAFFGQGTRLTVV.

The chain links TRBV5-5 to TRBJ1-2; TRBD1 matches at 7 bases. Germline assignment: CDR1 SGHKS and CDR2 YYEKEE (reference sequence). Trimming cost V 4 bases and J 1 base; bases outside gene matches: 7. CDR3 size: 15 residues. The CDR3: CASSTEGAYNYGYTF. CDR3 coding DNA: TGTGCCAGCAGCACCGAGGGGGCCTATAACTATGGCTACACCTTC.

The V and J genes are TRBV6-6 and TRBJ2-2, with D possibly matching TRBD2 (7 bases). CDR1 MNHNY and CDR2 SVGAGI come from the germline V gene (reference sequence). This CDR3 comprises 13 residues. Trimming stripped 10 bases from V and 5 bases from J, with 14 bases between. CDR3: CATKGGWTGELFF. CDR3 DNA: TGTGCCACCAAGGGGGGGTGGACCGGGGAGCTGTTTTTT.

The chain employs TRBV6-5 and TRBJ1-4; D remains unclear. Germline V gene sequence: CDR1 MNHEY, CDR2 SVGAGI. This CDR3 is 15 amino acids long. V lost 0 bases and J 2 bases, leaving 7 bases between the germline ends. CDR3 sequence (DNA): TGTGCCAGCAGTTACTCGGCGGGCACTAATGAAAAACTGTTTTTT. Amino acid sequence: CASSYSAGTNEKLFF.

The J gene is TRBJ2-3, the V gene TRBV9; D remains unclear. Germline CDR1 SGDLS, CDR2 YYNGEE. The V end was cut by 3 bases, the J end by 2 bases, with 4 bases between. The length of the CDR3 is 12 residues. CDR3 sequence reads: CASSADTDTQYF. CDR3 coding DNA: TGTGCCAGCAGCGCCGACACAGATACGCAGTATTTT.

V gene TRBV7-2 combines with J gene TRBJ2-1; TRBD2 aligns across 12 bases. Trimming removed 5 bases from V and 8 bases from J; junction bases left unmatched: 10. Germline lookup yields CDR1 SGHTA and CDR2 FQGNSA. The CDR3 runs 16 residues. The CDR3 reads CASSTRASGGADEQFF. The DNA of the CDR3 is TGTGCCAGCAGCACCAGGGCTAGCGGGGGGGCCGATGAGCAGTTCTTC.

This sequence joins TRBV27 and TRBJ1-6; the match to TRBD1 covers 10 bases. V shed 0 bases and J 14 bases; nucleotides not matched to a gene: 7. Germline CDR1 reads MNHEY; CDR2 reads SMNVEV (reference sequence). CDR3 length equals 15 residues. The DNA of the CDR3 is TGTGCCAGCAGTTTATCGGGACAGGGGACAACGGCCCTCCACTTT. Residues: CASSLSGQGTTALHF.

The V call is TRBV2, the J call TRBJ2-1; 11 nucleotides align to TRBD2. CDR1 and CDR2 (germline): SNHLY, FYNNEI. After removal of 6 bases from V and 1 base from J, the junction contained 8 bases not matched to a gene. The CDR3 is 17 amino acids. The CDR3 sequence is CASSKKLAGVSYNEQFF. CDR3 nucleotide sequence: TGTGCCAGCAGCAAAAAACTAGCGGGGGTATCCTACAATGAGCAGTTCTTC.

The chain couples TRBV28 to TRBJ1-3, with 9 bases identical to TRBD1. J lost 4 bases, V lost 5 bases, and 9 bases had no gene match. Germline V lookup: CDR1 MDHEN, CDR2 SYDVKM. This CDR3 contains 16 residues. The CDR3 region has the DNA TGTGCCAGCAGTGCAGGGACAGGGCCTCACGGAAACACCATATATTTT. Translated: CASSAGTGPHGNTIYF.

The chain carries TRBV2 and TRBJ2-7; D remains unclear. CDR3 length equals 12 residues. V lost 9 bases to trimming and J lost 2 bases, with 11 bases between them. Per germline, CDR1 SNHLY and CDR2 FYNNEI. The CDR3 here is CASAGRTYEQYF. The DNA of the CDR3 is TGTGCCAGTGCCGGTAGAACCTACGAGCAGTACTTC.

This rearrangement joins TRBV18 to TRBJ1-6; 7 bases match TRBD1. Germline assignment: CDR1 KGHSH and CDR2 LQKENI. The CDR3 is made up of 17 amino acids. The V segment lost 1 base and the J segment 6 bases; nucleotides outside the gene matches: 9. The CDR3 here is CASSPRVGGEGNSPLHF. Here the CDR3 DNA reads TGTGCCAGCTCACCACGGGTAGGGGGCGAAGGTAATTCACCCCTCCACTTT. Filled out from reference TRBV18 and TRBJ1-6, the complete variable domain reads NAGVMQNPRHLVRRRGQEARLRCSPMKGHSHVYWYRQLPEEGLKFMVYLQKENIIDESGMPKERFSAEFPKEGPSILRIQQVVRGDSAAYFCASSPRVGGEGNSPLHFGNGTRLTVT.

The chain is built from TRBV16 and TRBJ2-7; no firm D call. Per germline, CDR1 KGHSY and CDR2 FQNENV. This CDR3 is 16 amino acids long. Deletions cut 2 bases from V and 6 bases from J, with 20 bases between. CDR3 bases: TGTGCCAGCAGCCAAGTCTTTGGGTACCCCTCATCCGAGCAGTACTTC. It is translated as CASSQVFGYPSSEQYF.

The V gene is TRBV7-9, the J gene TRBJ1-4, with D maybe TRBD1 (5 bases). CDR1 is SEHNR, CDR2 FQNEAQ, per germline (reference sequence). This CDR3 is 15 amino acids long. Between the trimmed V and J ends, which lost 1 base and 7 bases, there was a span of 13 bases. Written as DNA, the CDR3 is TGTGCCAGCAGCTTAGACGGAGGGGATGGTGAAAAACTGTTTTTT. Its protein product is CASSLDGGDGEKLFF.

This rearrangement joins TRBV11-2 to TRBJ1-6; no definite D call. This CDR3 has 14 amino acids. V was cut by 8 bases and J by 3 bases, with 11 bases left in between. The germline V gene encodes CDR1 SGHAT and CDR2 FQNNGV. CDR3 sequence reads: CASAELFYNSPLHF. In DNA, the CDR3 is TGTGCCAGCGCCGAACTTTTCTATAATTCACCCCTCCACTTT.

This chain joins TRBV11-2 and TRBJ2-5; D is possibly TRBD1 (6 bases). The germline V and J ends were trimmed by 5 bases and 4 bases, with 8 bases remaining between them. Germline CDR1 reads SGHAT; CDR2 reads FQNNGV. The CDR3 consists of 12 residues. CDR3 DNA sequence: TGTGCCAGCAGCACGGACAGAGAGACCCAGTACTTC. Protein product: CASSTDRETQYF.